The present entry profiles one T cell receptor (beta chain) with its context. The antigen is undetermined. One entry per CDR3 protein, called by TCRdb with MiXCR from the 5' RACE reads. There are under 200,000 distinct CDR3 sequences in the sample; 10% to 15% occur only once, and approximately 9.9% lies in the top ten. This sample is drawn from a study of CD8 T cells in ankylosing spondylitis. Study outcomes and limitations: Some of the motif variants had earlier been found in reactive arthritis patients' fluid and blood.

This CDR3 is built from 12 residues. Per germline, CDR1 DFQATT and CDR2 SNEGSKA (reference sequence). V dropped 1 base and J dropped 7 bases, with 10 bases sitting between them. The chain carries TRBV20-1 and TRBJ1-1, with TRBD1 as a possible D gene (5 bases). The source of this sequence is a female donor with ankylosing spondylitis or in good health (not recorded which). The sequenced sample consisted of blood, either unsorted or a sorted T cell fraction (not recorded which). The CDR3 DNA reads TGCAGTGCTAGAGTTGTCACAGGTGAAGCTTTCTTT. It codes for CSARVVTGEAFF.